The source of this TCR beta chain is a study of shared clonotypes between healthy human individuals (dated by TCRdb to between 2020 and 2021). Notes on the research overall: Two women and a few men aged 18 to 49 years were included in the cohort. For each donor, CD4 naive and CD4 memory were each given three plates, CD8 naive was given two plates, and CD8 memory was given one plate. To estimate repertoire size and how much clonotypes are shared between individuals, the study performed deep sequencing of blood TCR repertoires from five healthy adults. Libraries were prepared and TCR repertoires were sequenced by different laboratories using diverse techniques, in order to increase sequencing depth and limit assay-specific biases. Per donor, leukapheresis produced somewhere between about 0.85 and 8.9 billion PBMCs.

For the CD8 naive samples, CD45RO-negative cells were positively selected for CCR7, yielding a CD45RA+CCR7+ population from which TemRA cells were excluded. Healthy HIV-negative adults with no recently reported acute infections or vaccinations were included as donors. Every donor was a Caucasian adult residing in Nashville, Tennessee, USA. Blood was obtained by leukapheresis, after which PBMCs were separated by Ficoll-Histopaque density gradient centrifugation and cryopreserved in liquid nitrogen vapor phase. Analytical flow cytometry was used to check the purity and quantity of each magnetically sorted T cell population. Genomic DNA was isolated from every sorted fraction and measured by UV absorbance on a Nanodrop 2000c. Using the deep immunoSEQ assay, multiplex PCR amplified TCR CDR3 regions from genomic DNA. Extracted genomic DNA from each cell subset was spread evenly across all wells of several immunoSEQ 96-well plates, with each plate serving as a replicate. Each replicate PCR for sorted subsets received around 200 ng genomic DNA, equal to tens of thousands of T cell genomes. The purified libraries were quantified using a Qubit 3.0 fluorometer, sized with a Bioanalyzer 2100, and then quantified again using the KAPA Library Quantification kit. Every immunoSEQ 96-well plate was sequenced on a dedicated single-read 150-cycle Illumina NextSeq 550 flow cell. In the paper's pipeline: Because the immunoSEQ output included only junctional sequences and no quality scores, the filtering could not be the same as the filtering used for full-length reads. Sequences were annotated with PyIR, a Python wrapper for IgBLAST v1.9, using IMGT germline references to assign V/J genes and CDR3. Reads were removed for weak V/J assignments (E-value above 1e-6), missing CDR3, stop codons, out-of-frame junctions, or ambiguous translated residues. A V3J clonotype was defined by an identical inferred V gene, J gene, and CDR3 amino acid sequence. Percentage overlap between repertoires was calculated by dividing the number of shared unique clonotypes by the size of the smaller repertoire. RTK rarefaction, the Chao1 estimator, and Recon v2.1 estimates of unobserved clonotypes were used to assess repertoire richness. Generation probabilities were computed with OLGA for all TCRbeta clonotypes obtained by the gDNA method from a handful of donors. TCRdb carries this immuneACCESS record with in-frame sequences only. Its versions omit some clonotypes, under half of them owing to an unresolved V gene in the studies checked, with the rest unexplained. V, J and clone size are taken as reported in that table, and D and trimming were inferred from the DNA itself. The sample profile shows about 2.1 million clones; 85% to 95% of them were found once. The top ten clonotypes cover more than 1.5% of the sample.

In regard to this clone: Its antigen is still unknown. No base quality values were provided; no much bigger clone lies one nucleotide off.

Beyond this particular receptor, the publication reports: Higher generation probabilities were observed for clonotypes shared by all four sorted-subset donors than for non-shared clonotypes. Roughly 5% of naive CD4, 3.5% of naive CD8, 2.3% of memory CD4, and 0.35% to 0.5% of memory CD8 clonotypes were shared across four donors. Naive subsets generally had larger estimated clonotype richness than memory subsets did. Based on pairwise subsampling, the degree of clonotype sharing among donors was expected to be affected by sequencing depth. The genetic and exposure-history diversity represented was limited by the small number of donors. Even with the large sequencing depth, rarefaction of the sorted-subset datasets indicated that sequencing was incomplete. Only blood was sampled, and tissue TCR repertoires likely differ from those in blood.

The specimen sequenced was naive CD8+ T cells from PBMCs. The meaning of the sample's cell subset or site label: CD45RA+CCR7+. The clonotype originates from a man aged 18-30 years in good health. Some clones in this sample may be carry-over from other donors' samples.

DNA sequence: TGTGCCAGCAGTTTATTTTTCGGGGGGAACACTGAAGCTTTCTTT. This yields the protein CASSLFFGGNTEAFF. This chain is built from TRBV27 and TRBJ1-1, with TRBD1 as a weak D call on 5 bases. V gives up 1 base and J gives up 1 base, and the segment between their germline ends measures 10 bases. Including cysteine and phenylalanine, the CDR3 has 15 amino acids. CDR3 DNA is the only sequence kept; it has 45 bases, read in frame from the first base. The germline V gene encodes CDR1 MNHEY and CDR2 SMNVEV (reference sequence).